This T cell receptor beta chain came from a study of T cell responses to AZD1222 COVID-19 vaccine. Study-level points and caveats: Across the whole spike, CD4 TCRs peaked at regions 160-218 and 743-854. Of the AZD1222 recipients, only five to seven were seropositive at baseline.

Some clones are missing from TCRdb's copy, which holds only in-frame ones; the method was immunoSEQ multiplex PCR. The sample carries 85,000 to 90,000 clones, 85% to 90% recorded once. Details on this clone: As yet, its antigen is unknown.

The CDR3 spans 14 residues. Germline CDR1 reads LNHDA; CDR2 reads SQIVND (reference sequence). J lost 4 bases, V lost 4 bases, and 4 bases had no gene match. Specimen: peripheral blood, collected 28 days after the second AZD1222 dose. The sequence was collected from an adult who received the AZD1222 COVID-19 vaccine. V is TRBV19 and J is TRBJ2-1, with 7 bases lining up with TRBD1. The CDR3 region has the DNA TGTGCCAGTAGTACCGGGACAGATTACAATGAGCAGTTCTTC. Encoded protein: CASSTGTDYNEQFF.